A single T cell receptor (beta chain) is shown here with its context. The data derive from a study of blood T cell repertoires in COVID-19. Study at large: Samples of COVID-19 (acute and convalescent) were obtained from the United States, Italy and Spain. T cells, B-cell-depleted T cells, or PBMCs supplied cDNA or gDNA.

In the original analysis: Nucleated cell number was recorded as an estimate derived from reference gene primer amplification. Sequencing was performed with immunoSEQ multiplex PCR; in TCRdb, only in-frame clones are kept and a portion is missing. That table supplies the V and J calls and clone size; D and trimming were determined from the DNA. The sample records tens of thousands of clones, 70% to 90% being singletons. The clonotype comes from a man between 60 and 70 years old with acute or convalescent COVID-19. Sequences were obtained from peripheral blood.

The CDR3 coding sequence is TGTGCCAGCAGTCGTGGGACAGGGTACAATGAGCAGTTCTTC. Translation: CASSRGTGYNEQFF. This rearrangement joins TRBV6-5 to TRBJ2-1, with TRBD1 identical over 9 bases. V gave up 5 bases and J gave up 4 bases; unmatched junction bases: 3. This CDR3 contains 14 residues. The germline gives CDR1 MNHEY, CDR2 SVGAGI.